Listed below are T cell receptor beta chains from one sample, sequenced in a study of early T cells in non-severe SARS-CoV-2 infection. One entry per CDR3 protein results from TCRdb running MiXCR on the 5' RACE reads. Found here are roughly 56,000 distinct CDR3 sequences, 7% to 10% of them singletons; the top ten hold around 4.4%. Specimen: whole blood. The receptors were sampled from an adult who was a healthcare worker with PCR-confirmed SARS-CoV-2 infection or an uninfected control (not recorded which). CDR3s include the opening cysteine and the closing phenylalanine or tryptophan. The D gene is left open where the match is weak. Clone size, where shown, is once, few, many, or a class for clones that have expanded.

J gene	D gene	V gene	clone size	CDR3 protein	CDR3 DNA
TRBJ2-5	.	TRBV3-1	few	CASRARSQETQYF	TGTGCCAGCAGGGCTAGATCTCAAGAGACCCAGTACTTC
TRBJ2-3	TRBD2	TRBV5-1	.	CASSLGQLAGGEDTQYF	TGCGCCAGCAGCTTGGGCCAACTAGCGGGAGGGGAAGATACGCAGTATTTT
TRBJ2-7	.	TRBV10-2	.	CASSELYSDEQYF	TGCGCCAGCAGTGAGCTGTACAGCGACGAGCAGTACTTC
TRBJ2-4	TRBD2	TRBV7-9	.	CASSTPPGTSAAKNIQYF	TGTGCCAGCAGCACCCCGCCTGGGACTAGCGCGGCCAAAAACATTCAGTACTTC
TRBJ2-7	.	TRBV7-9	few	CASSPDVNSYEQYF	TGTGCCAGCAGCCCAGACGTTAACAGCTACGAGCAGTACTTC
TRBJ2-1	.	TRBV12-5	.	CASGRDVLLAAEQFF	TGTGCTAGTGGTCGAGACGTCCTCCTTGCGGCAGAGCAGTTCTTC
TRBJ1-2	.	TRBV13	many	CASSLKQVHGYTF	TGTGCCAGCAGCTTAAAACAGGTCCATGGCTACACCTTC
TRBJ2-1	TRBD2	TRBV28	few	CASESGGAYNEQFF	TGTGCCAGTGAGAGCGGGGGAGCCTACAATGAGCAGTTCTTC
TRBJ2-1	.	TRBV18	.	CASSPPVTRTEQFF	TGTGCCAGCTCACCACCGGTGACTAGAACTGAGCAGTTCTTC
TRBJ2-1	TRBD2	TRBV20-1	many	CSAPSRAGGAYNEQFF	TGCAGTGCCCCGTCCAGGGCGGGAGGGGCTTACAATGAGCAGTTCTTC
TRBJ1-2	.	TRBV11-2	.	CASSSPRTGGYTF	TGTGCCAGCAGCTCCCCCCGGACGGGAGGCTACACCTTC
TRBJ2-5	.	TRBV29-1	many	CSVVRGSGETQYF	TGCAGCGTTGTAAGAGGGTCTGGAGAGACCCAGTACTTC
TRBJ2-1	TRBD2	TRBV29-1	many	CSVRSRGGRYNEQFF	TGCAGCGTCCGGAGCCGGGGCGGGAGATACAATGAGCAGTTCTTC
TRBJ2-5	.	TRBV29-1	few	CSVDDRGTQETQYF	TGCAGCGTTGACGATCGCGGGACCCAAGAGACCCAGTACTTC
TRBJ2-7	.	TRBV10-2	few	CASSEQVGGSYYEQYF	TGCGCCAGCAGTGAACAGGTCGGAGGGTCTTACTACGAGCAGTACTTC
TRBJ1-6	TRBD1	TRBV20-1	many	CSARLGGQYNSPLHF	TGCAGTGCTAGATTGGGGGGACAGTATAATTCACCCCTCCACTTT